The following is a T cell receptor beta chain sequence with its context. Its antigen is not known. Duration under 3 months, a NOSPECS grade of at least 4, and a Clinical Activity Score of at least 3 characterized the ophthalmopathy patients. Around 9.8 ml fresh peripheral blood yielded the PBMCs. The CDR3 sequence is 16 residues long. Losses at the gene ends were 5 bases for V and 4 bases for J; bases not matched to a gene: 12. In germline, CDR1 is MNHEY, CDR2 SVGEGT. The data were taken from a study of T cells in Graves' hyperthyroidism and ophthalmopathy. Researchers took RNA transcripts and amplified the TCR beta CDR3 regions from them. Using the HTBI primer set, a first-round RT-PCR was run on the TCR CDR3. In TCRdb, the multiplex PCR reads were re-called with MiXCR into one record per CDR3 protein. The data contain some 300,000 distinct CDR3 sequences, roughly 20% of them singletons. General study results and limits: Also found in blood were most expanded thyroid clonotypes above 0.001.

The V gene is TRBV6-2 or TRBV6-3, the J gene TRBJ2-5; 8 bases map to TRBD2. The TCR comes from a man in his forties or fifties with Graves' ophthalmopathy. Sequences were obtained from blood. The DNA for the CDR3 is TGTGCCAGCAGTCGCCTTCGCGGGAGGTTAATAGAGACCCAGTACTTC. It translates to CASSRLRGRLIETQYF.